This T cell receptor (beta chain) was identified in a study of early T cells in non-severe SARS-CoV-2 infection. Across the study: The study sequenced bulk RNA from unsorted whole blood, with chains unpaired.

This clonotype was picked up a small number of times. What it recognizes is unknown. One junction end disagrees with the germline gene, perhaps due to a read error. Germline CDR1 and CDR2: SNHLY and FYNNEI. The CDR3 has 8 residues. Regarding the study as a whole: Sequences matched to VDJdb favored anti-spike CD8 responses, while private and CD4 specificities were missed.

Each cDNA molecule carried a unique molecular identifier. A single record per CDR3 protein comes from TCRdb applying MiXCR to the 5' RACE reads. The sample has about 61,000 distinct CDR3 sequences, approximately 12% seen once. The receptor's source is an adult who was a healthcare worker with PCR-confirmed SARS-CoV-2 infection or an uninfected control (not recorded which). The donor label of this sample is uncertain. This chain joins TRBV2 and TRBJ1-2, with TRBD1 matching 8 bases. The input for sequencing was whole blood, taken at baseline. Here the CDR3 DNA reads TGTGCCAGCCTACAGGGGGCCTTC. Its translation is CASLQGAF. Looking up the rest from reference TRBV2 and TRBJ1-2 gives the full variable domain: EPEVTQTPSHQVTQMGQEVILRCVPISNHLYFYWYRQILGQKVEFLVSFYNNEISEKSEIFDDQFSVERPDGSNFTLKIRSTKLEDSAMYFCASLQGAFGSGTRLTVV.